The rows below give T cell receptor beta chains drawn from one sample of a study of technical replicates of blood from a handful of donors. Assay: immunoSEQ multiplex PCR; the TCRdb copy retains only in-frame clones and omits some. The sample includes about 75,000 clones, around 93% of them seen just once. Sequenced sample: T cells isolated from PBMCs. The receptors were gathered from a human donor in good health. Both conserved end residues are part of each CDR3. Fields, in order: J gene, V gene, clone size, D gene, CDR3 protein, CDR3 DNA. A D gene is named only where the DNA matches it firmly. Some rows have no size entry. The others give once, few or many, or a class for an expanded clone.

TRBJ1-2 | TRBV9 | - | TRBD1 | CASSVDPGQGYGYTF | TGTGCCAGCAGCGTTGATCCGGGACAGGGGTATGGCTACACCTTC
TRBJ2-1 | TRBV5-1 | - | - | CASTYDGYRYNEQFF | TGCGCCAGCACCTATGACGGGTACCGCTACAATGAGCAGTTCTTC
TRBJ1-2 | TRBV6-1 | once | - | CASSQTAFYGYTF | TGTGCCAGCAGTCAGACTGCTTTCTATGGCTACACCTTC
TRBJ2-1 | TRBV30 | few | TRBD2 | CAWSVQLAAYNEQFF | TGTGCCTGGAGTGTACAACTAGCGGCCTACAATGAGCAGTTCTTC
TRBJ1-1 | TRBV13 | - | TRBD1 | CASSLEGTVRWGAFF | TGTGCCAGCAGCTTAGAAGGGACAGTAAGATGGGGAGCTTTCTTT
TRBJ2-7 | TRBV15 | - | - | CATSRDWSSYEQYF | TGTGCCACCAGCAGAGACTGGAGCTCCTACGAGCAGTACTTC
TRBJ1-4 | TRBV27 | - | - | CASSSRQYLNEKLFF | TGTGCCAGCAGTTCCCGACAGTACCTTAATGAAAAACTGTTTTTT
TRBJ1-3 | TRBV18 | - | - | CASSPGTSYSGNTIYF | TGTGCCAGCTCACCCGGGACATCCTACTCTGGAAACACCATATATTTT
TRBJ2-2 | TRBV4-3 | - | - | CASRPGVNTGELFF | TGCGCCAGCCGACCGGGGGTGAACACCGGGGAGCTGTTTTTT
TRBJ2-7 | TRBV27 | - | - | CASSLQGAYEQYF | TGTGCCAGCAGCCTACAGGGTGCCTACGAGCAGTACTTC
TRBJ2-2 | TRBV5-6 | - | TRBD1 | CASSLVLGQGGTGELFF | TGTGCCAGCAGCTTGGTCCTAGGACAGGGTGGAACCGGGGAGCTGTTTTTT
TRBJ2-3 | TRBV18 | - | TRBD1 | CASSPPGQTDTQYF | TGTGCCAGCTCACCACCGGGACAGACGGATACGCAGTATTTT
TRBJ2-7 | TRBV28 | few | - | CASSFLYEQYF | TGTGCCAGCAGTTTTCTCTACGAGCAGTACTTC
TRBJ1-1 | TRBV4-3 | - | - | CASSQGYGTLSLTEAFF | TGCGCCAGCAGCCAAGGGTATGGGACTCTAAGTCTCACTGAAGCTTTCTTT
TRBJ2-1 | TRBV4-1 | - | - | CASSPPGLASYNEQFF | TGCGCCAGCAGCCCGCCGGGGCTAGCGAGCTACAATGAGCAGTTCTTC
TRBJ2-1 | TRBV7-8 | - | TRBD2 | CASSILAGGRNEQFF | TGTGCCAGCAGCATTCTAGCGGGAGGACGAAATGAGCAGTTCTTC
TRBJ1-1 | TRBV27 | - | - | CASGAIEAFF | TGTGCCAGCGGAGCGATTGAAGCTTTCTTT
TRBJ1-5 | TRBV18 | - | - | CASRQDSNQPQHF | TGTGCCAGCCGACAGGATAGCAATCAGCCCCAGCATTTT
TRBJ2-5 | TRBV10-3 | - | - | CAISEGTLKETQYF | TGTGCCATCAGTGAAGGGACTCTGAAAGAGACCCAGTACTTC
TRBJ2-1 | TRBV5-6 | - | TRBD2 | CASSPGTSVFGSSYNEQFF | TGTGCCAGCAGCCCGGGGACTAGCGTCTTTGGGAGCTCCTACAATGAGCAGTTCTTC
TRBJ2-1 | TRBV9 | once | TRBD2 | CASSVKSGGYNEQFF | TGTGCCAGCAGCGTAAAGAGCGGGGGGTACAATGAGCAGTTCTTC
TRBJ1-3 | TRBV30 | - | TRBD1 | CAWSADRGGNTIYF | TGTGCCTGGAGTGCCGACAGGGGAGGAAACACCATATATTTT
TRBJ2-1 | TRBV15 | - | TRBD2 | CATSRSGSTVEQFF | TGTGCCACCAGCAGAAGCGGGAGTACGGTTGAGCAGTTCTTC
TRBJ2-7 | TRBV5-6 | - | - | CASSSGLEQYF | TGTGCCAGCAGCTCTGGACTTGAGCAGTACTTC
TRBJ1-5 | TRBV19 | - | TRBD1 | CASTSFRTGNNQPQHF | TGTGCCAGTACCTCTTTTCGGACAGGGAACAATCAGCCCCAGCATTTT
TRBJ1-1 | TRBV28 | - | - | CASRAAVEAFF | TGTGCCAGCAGAGCGGCGGTTGAAGCTTTCTTT
TRBJ2-7 | TRBV6-1 | - | TRBD1 | CASRKGQNTPEQYF | TGTGCCAGCAGAAAGGGACAGAACACGCCCGAGCAGTACTTC
TRBJ2-7 | TRBV4-3 | once | TRBD2 | CASSPGTSVAYEQYF | TGCGCCAGCAGCCCCGGGACTAGCGTAGCCTACGAGCAGTACTTC
TRBJ1-1 | TRBV25-1 | - | - | CASSPGTEAFF | TGTGCCAGCAGTCCCGGGACTGAAGCTTTCTTT
TRBJ1-5 | TRBV19 | - | TRBD1 | CASSGQGYNQPQHF | TGTGCCAGTAGCGGACAGGGATACAATCAGCCCCAGCATTTT
TRBJ2-1 | TRBV6-6 | - | - | CASSSGRRVKYNEQFF | TGTGCCAGCAGTTCTGGTCGGCGGGTTAAGTACAATGAGCAGTTCTTC
TRBJ2-1 | TRBV27 | - | - | CASSHPSGSYNEQFF | TGTGCCAGCAGCCATCCGAGTGGCTCCTACAATGAGCAGTTCTTC
TRBJ2-2 | TRBV6-5 | - | - | CTTQVGPNTGELFF | TGTACCACCCAGGTGGGGCCGAACACCGGGGAGCTGTTTTTT
TRBJ2-1 | TRBV25-1 | once | TRBD1 | CASSARDRQFF | TGTGCCAGCAGTGCCCGGGACAGACAGTTCTTC
TRBJ2-7 | TRBV11-3 | - | - | CASSAHSGTRSYEQYF | TGTGCCAGCAGCGCACACTCCGGGACACGCTCCTACGAGCAGTACTTC
TRBJ2-5 | TRBV19 | - | TRBD1 | CASSGQVQETQYF | TGTGCCAGTAGTGGACAGGTTCAAGAGACCCAGTACTTC
TRBJ1-1 | TRBV19 | - | TRBD1 | CASSRQGDTEAFF | TGTGCCAGTAGCAGACAGGGGGATACTGAAGCTTTCTTT
TRBJ2-2 | TRBV10-1 | - | TRBD2 | CASSEDPGGNTGELFF | TGCGCCAGCAGTGAGGATCCGGGGGGGAACACCGGGGAGCTGTTTTTT
TRBJ2-3 | TRBV11-3 | - | TRBD1 | CASSLQLTGGGGTDTQYF | TGTGCCAGCAGTTTGCAGCTCACAGGGGGTGGGGGCACAGATACGCAGTATTTT
TRBJ2-2 | TRBV27 | - | - | CASTGWTGELFF | TGTGCCAGCACAGGATGGACAGGGGAGCTGTTTTTT
TRBJ1-1 | TRBV9 | - | - | CASSRKGAATEAFF | TGTGCCAGCAGCAGAAAAGGGGCGGCCACTGAAGCTTTCTTT
TRBJ2-2 | TRBV9 | once | TRBD2 | CASSAQPGLAGGRVTGELFF | TGTGCCAGCAGCGCACAACCGGGACTAGCGGGAGGAAGGGTAACCGGGGAGCTGTTTTTT
TRBJ2-7 | TRBV2 | once | - | CASSEKRLVVPYEQYF | TGTGCCAGCAGTGAAAAGAGACTAGTAGTCCCCTACGAGCAGTACTTC
TRBJ1-2 | TRBV6-1 | - | TRBD1 | CASSDRDSHYGYTF | TGTGCCAGCAGTGATAGGGACAGCCACTATGGCTACACCTTC
TRBJ2-5 | TRBV29-1 | - | - | CSARSGTSRQETQYF | TGCAGCGCCAGAAGTGGGACTTCACGCCAAGAGACCCAGTACTTC
TRBJ1-5 | TRBV5-6 | - | - | CASSFAGGSNQPQHF | TGTGCCAGCAGTTTCGCCGGGGGTAGCAATCAGCCCCAGCATTTT
TRBJ1-2 | TRBV29-1 | - | TRBD1 | CSVEGGEGAKGYTF | TGCAGCGTTGAAGGCGGCGAGGGGGCGAAGGGCTACACCTTC
TRBJ2-7 | TRBV2 | few | - | CASSETATYEQYF | TGTGCCAGCAGTGAAACAGCAACCTACGAGCAGTACTTC
TRBJ1-5 | TRBV19 | - | - | CASSIDRQNQPQHF | TGTGCCAGTAGTATCGACAGGCAGAATCAGCCCCAGCATTTT
TRBJ2-7 | TRBV5-6 | - | TRBD1 | CASSWDRGDEQYF | TGTGCCAGCAGTTGGGACAGGGGTGACGAGCAGTACTTC
TRBJ2-3 | TRBV9 | - | - | CASSVGMGLLTDTQYF | TGTGCCAGCAGCGTAGGAATGGGGCTACTCACAGATACGCAGTATTTT
TRBJ2-5 | TRBV29-1 | once | TRBD1 | CSVEGGRTGEIQETQYF | TGCAGCGTTGAAGGGGGTAGAACAGGGGAAATCCAAGAGACCCAGTACTTC
TRBJ1-2 | TRBV6-5 | - | TRBD1 | CASSHRGGYTF | TGTGCCAGCAGTCACAGGGGTGGCTACACCTTC
TRBJ2-2 | TRBV4-3 | - | TRBD1 | CASSRVDRDTGELFF | TGCGCCAGCAGCCGGGTCGACAGGGACACCGGGGAGCTGTTTTTT
TRBJ1-2 | TRBV5-4 | - | - | CASSLGVVGPGYGYTF | TGTGCCAGCAGCTTGGGAGTAGTTGGGCCAGGTTATGGCTACACCTTC